Shown below are 21 T cell receptor beta chains from a single sample sequenced in a study of control samples from healthy donors and cancer patients. The repertoire was sequenced with immunoSEQ multiplex PCR; TCRdb's copy has only in-frame clones and lacks some. The data show more than 140,000 clones, with 94% seen just once and under 15% held by the top ten. Sequencing was performed on blood. The receptors were gathered from a man between 35 and 55 years old in good health.

This clone was counted once. The rearrangement links TRBV7-8 to TRBJ1-1, with a tentative D call TRBD1 (5 bases). The germline gives CDR1 SGHVS, CDR2 FQNEAQ. CDR3 size: 13 residues. V was trimmed by 5 bases and J by 4 bases, leaving 11 bases between them. The CDR3: CASSRGGVTEAFF. In DNA, the CDR3 is TGTGCCAGCAGCCGTGGAGGGGTCACTGAAGCTTTCTTT.

The chain couples TRBV11-2 to TRBJ1-5; 8 positions agree with TRBD1. This CDR3 spans 15 amino acids. V dropped 5 bases and J dropped 4; count of bases not matched to a gene: 7. From germline, CDR1 is SGHAT and CDR2 FQNNGV. Here the CDR3 reads CASSMGTGLNQPQHF. CDR3 in DNA: TGTGCCAGCAGCATGGGGACAGGACTTAATCAGCCCCAGCATTTT.

V usage is TRBV3-1 (or the pseudogene TRBV3-2) and J usage is TRBJ1-6; D remains unclear. CDR3 length equals 14 residues. The germline V gene encodes CDR1 LGHDT and CDR2 YNNKEL (reference sequence). With 2 bases removed from V and 6 bases from J, the gap between germline ends came to 8 bases. The CDR3 protein is CASSQRYPNSPLHF. DNA of the CDR3: TGTGCCAGCAGCCAAAGGTACCCTAATTCACCCCTCCACTTT.

The chain combines TRBV7-8 with TRBJ1-2; D not resolved. Per the germline V gene, CDR1 is SGHVS and CDR2 is FQNEAQ. The CDR3 spans 13 residues. Deletions cut 1 base from V and 4 bases from J, with 7 bases between. DNA for the CDR3: TGTGCCAGCAGCTTAGGGCGGGGCTATGGCTACACCTTC. The encoded protein is CASSLGRGYGYTF.

The CDR3 DNA follows: TGTGCCAGCAGCTTCCCCCGGACTCCCGCTAAGCACGAGCAGTACTTC. Amino acid sequence: CASSFPRTPAKHEQYF. The gene calls are TRBV7-9 and TRBJ2-7; TRBD2 might be the D (5 bases). Germline-derived CDR1 and CDR2 are SEHNR and FQNEAQ (reference sequence). Trimming cost V 3 bases and J 5 bases, with 20 bases left between them. This CDR3 has 16 residues.

V and J are TRBV10-3 and TRBJ2-1, with 12 bases aligning to TRBD1. Per germline, CDR1 ENHRY and CDR2 SYGVKD. The CDR3 is made up of 17 amino acids. The trim removed 7 bases at V and 9 bases at J, leaving 16 bases unmatched. The CDR3 loop is CAITKRTGTGGYREQFF. The CDR3 DNA sequence: TGTGCCATCACCAAAAGGACCGGGACAGGGGGCTATCGTGAGCAGTTCTTC.

Of note for this clone: One end of the junction does not line up with germline, which may come from a read error. The rearrangement uses TRBV6-5 and TRBJ2-1; D not resolved. The CDR3 spans 11 residues. From germline, CDR1 is MNHEY and CDR2 SVGAGI. The DNA of the CDR3 is TGTGCCAGCAGGAAAGGGTTACTCTTAGTCTTC. As protein: CASRKGLLLVF.

This clone was recorded only once. The chain links TRBV11-2 to TRBJ1-6; a possible D gene is TRBD1 (5 bases). V lost 4 bases and J 0 bases, leaving 13 bases between the germline ends. Germline CDR1 SGHAT, CDR2 FQNNGV. CDR3 size: 17 residues. CDR3 DNA: TGTGCCAGCAGCTGGGGGTGGGGCGGCTCCTATAATTCACCCCTCCACTTT. Protein: CASSWGWGGSYNSPLHF.

This clone showed up just once. This sample includes further DNA sequences coding for the same CDR3. The DNA for the CDR3 is TGTGCCAGCAGTGGACAGGGGGCAGGTGGCTACACCTTC. It encodes CASSGQGAGGYTF. The rearrangement joins TRBV12-3 or TRBV12-4 to TRBJ1-2; 11 positions agree with TRBD1. The CDR3 loop spans 13 amino acids. V shed 5 bases, J shed 7 bases, and the junction held 3 bases outside the gene matches.

The chain couples TRBV7-9 to TRBJ1-3; D is unclear. The CDR3 is 13 amino acids. Trimming pared 5 bases from V and 4 bases from J, leaving 9 bases between. Germline CDR1 and CDR2: SEHNR and FQNEAQ (reference sequence). CDR3 in amino acids: CASSTVGGNTIYF. The CDR3 bases are TGTGCCAGCAGCACGGTGGGGGGAAACACCATATATTTT.

A single count supports this clone. The CDR3 DNA reads as TGTGCCAGCAGCCAAGATAGGCGCAGGGGGGGCAATCAGCCCCAGCATTTT. This gives the protein CASSQDRRRGGNQPQHF. The chain recombines TRBV3-1 (or the pseudogene TRBV3-2) with TRBJ1-5, with TRBD1 identical over 7 bases. Germline values: CDR1 LGHDT, CDR2 YNNKEL (reference sequence). The J segment lost 2 bases and the V segment lost 0 bases, leaving 7 bases of the junction unmatched. CDR3 length: 17 amino acids.

The chain combines TRBV10-3 with TRBJ1-1; D gene ambiguous. With 3 bases removed from V and 0 bases from J, the gap between germline ends came to 8 bases. The CDR3 length is 14 residues. CDR1 is ENHRY, CDR2 SYGVKD, per germline. CDR3 sequence (DNA): TGTGCCATCAGTGAAGTCCGATTGAACACTGAAGCTTTCTTT. The encoded protein is CAISEVRLNTEAFF.

This sequence joins TRBV28 and TRBJ1-1, with D unclear. This CDR3 spans 14 amino acids. Between the trimmed V and J ends, which lost 3 bases and 1 base, there was a span of 9 bases. Looked up from germline, CDR1 is MDHEN and CDR2 is SYDVKM. The CDR3 is CASSFWGENTEAFF. CDR3 coding DNA: TGTGCCAGCAGTTTTTGGGGTGAGAACACTGAAGCTTTCTTT.

This sequence joins TRBV5-6 and TRBJ1-6, with 9 nucleotides matching TRBD1. From germline, CDR1 is SGHDT and CDR2 YYEEEE. J was trimmed by 10 bases and V by 2 bases; bases with no gene match: 4. The CDR3 loop spans 14 amino acids. Here the CDR3 reads CASSLGQGFSPLHF. CDR3 bases: TGTGCCAGCAGCTTAGGACAGGGGTTCTCACCCCTCCACTTT.

V gene TRBV11-2 combines with J gene TRBJ2-5, with 7 bases lining up with TRBD1. The CDR3 covers 14 residues. With V trimmed by 5 bases and J by 0 bases, 3 bases remained unmatched. CDR1 is SGHAT, CDR2 FQNNGV, per germline. The CDR3 coding sequence is TGTGCCAGCAGCCCAGGGGGTAACCAAGAGACCCAGTACTTC. Translated: CASSPGGNQETQYF.

The gene calls are TRBV9 and TRBJ1-6; 7 bases line up with TRBD1. CDR1 SGDLS and CDR2 YYNGEE come from the germline V gene. The CDR3 spans 14 residues. Trimming removed 3 bases from V and 6 bases from J; junction bases left unmatched: 3. The CDR3 DNA reads TGTGCCAGCAGCGAGACAGGGTTTAATTCACCCCTCCACTTT. Protein: CASSETGFNSPLHF.

This clone was observed a single time. This sequence joins TRBV4-1 and TRBJ2-1; 10 positions match TRBD2. After removal of 1 base from V and 5 bases from J, the junction contained 11 bases not matched to a gene. Per the germline V gene, CDR1 is MGHRA and CDR2 is YSYEKL. The CDR3 length is 18 residues. CDR3 sequence (DNA): TGCGCCAGCAGCCAAGCAGGGATTCTAGCGGGGGCCCACAATGAGCAGTTCTTC. It encodes CASSQAGILAGAHNEQFF.

V usage is TRBV6-5 and J usage is TRBJ2-7; D might be TRBD1 (5 bases). The V end was cut by 6 bases, the J end by 6 bases, with 12 bases between. The CDR3 is 12 residues long. Germline CDR1 is MNHEY and CDR2 is SVGAGI. The CDR3: CASRSTRAEQYF. In DNA form, the CDR3 reads TGTGCCAGCAGATCAACCAGGGCCGAGCAGTACTTC.

CDR3 in amino acids: CATSPAMGKLFF. The CDR3 DNA is TGTGCCACCAGCCCTGCGATGGGAAAACTGTTTTTT. The chain recombines TRBV15 with TRBJ1-4, with unresolved D. This CDR3 contains 12 residues. CDR1 LNHNV and CDR2 YYDKDF come from the germline V gene (reference sequence). With 5 bases removed from V and 10 bases from J, the gap between germline ends came to 11 bases.

The V call is TRBV12-3 or TRBV12-4, the J call TRBJ1-1; perhaps TRBD1 as D (5 bases). V gave up 3 bases and J gave up 3 bases, with 8 bases separating them. The CDR3 loop spans 13 amino acids. The chain's CDR3 is CASSFREDTEAFF. The CDR3 DNA reads TGTGCCAGCAGTTTCAGGGAGGACACTGAAGCTTTCTTT.

This chain links TRBV6-2 or TRBV6-3 with TRBJ1-2; D unclear. In germline, CDR1 is MNHEY, CDR2 SVGEGT. This CDR3 contains 15 residues. V gave up 0 bases and J gave up 0 bases, with 8 bases separating them. The CDR3: CASSYSMESNYGYTF. The DNA of the CDR3 is TGTGCCAGCAGTTACTCAATGGAGTCTAACTATGGCTACACCTTC.